The 19 T cell receptor beta chains below come from one sample, sequenced in a study of radiation and T cells in renal cell carcinoma. Treatment denoted: 15 Gy SBRT to primary tumor, nephrectomy 4 weeks later. Measured with immunoSEQ multiplex PCR; TCRdb has only the in-frame clones, and not every one. This sample has 9,000 to 9,500 clones, with more than 60% found just once. This specimen was tumor tissue, taken from a patient whose treatment included radiotherapy and nephrectomy. These receptors were taken from a woman aged 45-59 years with renal cell carcinoma.

The V and J genes are TRBV19 and TRBJ2-7; 8 bases match TRBD1. Germline V gene sequence: CDR1 LNHDA, CDR2 SQIVND (reference sequence). The length of the CDR3 is 15 residues. Unmatched junction bases numbered 11, after V lost 3 bases and J lost 7 bases. For the CDR3, the DNA is TGTGCCAGTAGTATGTCGGGCAGGGGGCAGAGTGAGCAGTACTTC. This sequence encodes CASSMSGRGQSEQYF. The full variable domain, completed using reference TRBV19 and TRBJ2-7, is DGGITQSPKYLFRKEGQNVTLSCEQNLNHDAMYWYRQDPGQGLRLIYYSQIVNDFQKGDIAEGYSVSREKKESFPLTVTSAQKNPTAFYLCASSMSGRGQSEQYFGPGTRLTVT.

The gene calls are TRBV2 and TRBJ2-7, with 7 nucleotides matching TRBD2. V lost 7 bases, J lost 0 bases, and 6 bases stayed unmatched. The germline V gene has CDR1 SNHLY and CDR2 FYNNEI. The CDR3 extends over 14 amino acids. The CDR3 DNA reads as TGTGCCAGCATCCTAACTAGCGCCTCCTACGAGCAGTACTTC. Amino acid sequence: CASILTSASYEQYF. Filled out from reference TRBV2 and TRBJ2-7, the complete variable domain reads EPEVTQTPSHQVTQMGQEVILRCVPISNHLYFYWYRQILGQKVEFLVSFYNNEISEKSEIFDDQFSVERPDGSNFTLKIRSTKLEDSAMYFCASILTSASYEQYFGPGTRLTVT.

This clone was detected a few times. This rearrangement joins TRBV2 to TRBJ1-2; 10 bases match TRBD1. Looked up from germline, CDR1 is SNHLY and CDR2 is FYNNEI. The CDR3 consists of 15 residues. Trimming at V came to 6 bases and at J to 2 bases, leaving 6 bases not matched to a gene. DNA for the CDR3: TGTGCCAGCAGCCCCGGGACAGGGGTAAACTATGGCTACACCTTC. This codes for CASSPGTGVNYGYTF.

This clone was counted only a few times. This chain uses TRBV10-1 with TRBJ1-1; unclear D gene. V was trimmed by 7 bases and J by 3 bases, leaving 12 bases between them. This CDR3 spans 13 amino acids. Germline-derived CDR1 and CDR2 are WNHNN and SYGVQD (reference sequence). The CDR3 reads CASTAGRDTEAFF. DNA for the CDR3: TGCGCCAGCACCGCTGGACGAGACACTGAAGCTTTCTTT.

The CDR3 nucleotides read TGTGCCAGCAGCTTGTTGTCCGAGTCCAATGAGCAGTTCTTC. Protein product: CASSLLSESNEQFF. The chain uses TRBV5-6 and TRBJ2-1, with D uncertain. Per germline, CDR1 SGHDT and CDR2 YYEEEE. The CDR3 runs to 14 residues. The ends were cut back, 1 base at V and 6 bases at J, with 11 bases in the middle. Drawing the rest from reference TRBV5-6 and TRBJ2-1, the complete variable domain is DAGVTQSPTHLIKTRGQQVTLRCSPKSGHDTVSWYQQALGQGPQFIFQYYEEEERQRGNFPDRFSGHQFPNYSSELNVNALLLGDSALYLCASSLLSESNEQFFGPGTRLTVL.

This chain uses TRBV9 with TRBJ2-7; the D gene is possibly TRBD2 (6 bases). CDR3 length: 16 amino acids. Per germline, CDR1 SGDLS and CDR2 YYNGEE. Trimming shortened V by 3 bases and J by 5 bases, and 21 bases separated the two germline ends. CDR3 nucleotide sequence: TGTGCCAGCAGCGGTTCCCGGGACTCGCCGAGTCACGAGCAGTACTTC. Its protein is CASSGSRDSPSHEQYF.

In this sample, this clone turned up once. The sample has other DNA sequences that encode this CDR3 too. J is TRBJ2-1 and V is TRBV7-2; 13 bases agree with TRBD2. This CDR3 region has 15 residues. V lost 4 bases and J lost 7; bases outside the gene matches: 4. Looked up from germline, CDR1 is SGHTA and CDR2 is FQGNSA. The CDR3 is CASSSGLAGVNEQFF. DNA of the CDR3: TGTGCCAGCAGCTCCGGACTAGCGGGAGTGAATGAGCAGTTCTTC.

This rearrangement joins TRBV2 to TRBJ2-7; TRBD1 might be the D (5 bases). V gave up 5 bases and J gave up 0 bases, with 11 bases separating them. CDR1 SNHLY and CDR2 FYNNEI come from the germline V gene. The CDR3 contains 14 residues. CDR3 nucleotide sequence: TGTGCCAGCAGTAGGACAAGCAGCTCCTACGAGCAGTACTTC. It yields the protein CASSRTSSSYEQYF.

The chain combines TRBV5-5 with TRBJ2-7; possible D gene TRBD2, 5 bases. Looked up from germline, CDR1 is SGHKS and CDR2 is YYEKEE (reference sequence). Trimming shortened V by 0 bases and J by 0 bases, and 7 bases separated the two germline ends. This CDR3 contains 14 residues. DNA for the CDR3: TGTGCCAGCAGCTTGGGGACTCCCTCCTACGAGCAGTACTTC. Protein: CASSLGTPSYEQYF.

The table lists this clone with a few counts. This chain uses TRBV7-8 with TRBJ2-7; 8 bases are a match to TRBD2. Germline lookup yields CDR1 SGHVS and CDR2 FQNEAQ. The CDR3 extends over 12 amino acids. V shed 8 bases and J 3 bases; nucleotides not matched to a gene: 3. This CDR3 reads CASASGSYEQYF. The CDR3 DNA is TGTGCCAGCGCCAGCGGGAGCTACGAGCAGTACTTC.

V and J are TRBV5-6 and TRBJ1-2; D is possibly TRBD1 (6 bases). This CDR3 contains 13 residues. Germline V lookup: CDR1 SGHDT, CDR2 YYEEEE. The V end was cut by 5 bases, the J end by 4 bases, with 12 bases between. The CDR3 DNA is TGTGCCAGCAGACACGAGGGGGTCTATGGCTACACCTTC. Encoded protein: CASRHEGVYGYTF.

V and J are TRBV5-5 and TRBJ1-6, with D tentatively TRBD1 (5 bases). Trimming removed 0 bases at V and 10 bases at J, with 17 bases between. The CDR3 is 16 amino acids. Germline CDR1 reads SGHKS; CDR2 reads YYEKEE (reference sequence). The CDR3 nucleotides are TGTGCCAGCAGCTTGGTTCTCCCAGGCCGGGACTCACCCCTCCACTTT. Its translation is CASSLVLPGRDSPLHF.

The rearrangement links TRBV7-6 to TRBJ1-5; D is uncertain. The CDR3 covers 13 residues. Germline loops: CDR1 SGHVS, CDR2 FNYEAQ. Trimming removed 5 bases at V and 0 bases at J, with 5 bases between. The CDR3 sequence: CASSLSSNQPQHF. The CDR3 nucleotides read TGTGCCAGCAGCCTCAGTAGCAATCAGCCCCAGCATTTT.

V usage is TRBV27 and J usage is TRBJ1-6; the D is unclear. The V gene's germline CDR1 is MNHEY and CDR2 SMNVEV (reference sequence). The CDR3 is made up of 15 amino acids. Between the trimmed V and J ends, which lost 3 bases and 6 bases, there was a span of 12 bases. The CDR3 spells CASSLSLPANSPLHF. The CDR3 DNA sequence: TGTGCCAGCAGTTTGAGTCTACCCGCTAATTCACCCCTCCACTTT.

This clone is a singleton in its sample. V and J are TRBV7-2 and TRBJ2-7; the D is unclear. Deletions cut 1 base from V and 4 bases from J, with 11 bases between. The CDR3 totals 14 residues. Germline CDR1 and CDR2: SGHTA and FQGNSA. This CDR3 reads CASSLVIAEYEQYF. CDR3 in DNA: TGTGCCAGCAGCTTAGTGATCGCGGAATACGAGCAGTACTTC.

The chain carries TRBV5-1 and TRBJ2-3; TRBD2 matches at 8 bases. The V segment lost 0 bases and the J segment 2 bases; nucleotides outside the gene matches: 5. Germline loops: CDR1 SGHRS, CDR2 YFSETQ. The CDR3 covers 16 residues. DNA for the CDR3: TGCGCCAGCAGCTTGGTTAGCGGGGAACTCACAGATACGCAGTATTTT. Its translation is CASSLVSGELTDTQYF.

This clone was observed a few times. V usage is TRBV14 and J usage is TRBJ2-2; D uncertain. Trimming cost V 0 bases and J 3 bases, with 8 bases left between them. CDR1 and CDR2 from the germline V gene are SGHDN and FVKESK. The CDR3 is 15 residues long. The chain's CDR3 is CASSQELPDTGELFF. In nucleotides, the CDR3 is TGTGCCAGCAGCCAAGAGTTACCGGACACCGGGGAGCTGTTTTTT.

V and J are TRBV9 and TRBJ2-3, with TRBD2 as a possible D gene (6 bases). Germline assignment: CDR1 SGDLS and CDR2 YYNGEE. V was pared by 3 bases and J by 3 bases, with 11 bases between. CDR3 size: 14 residues. CDR3 DNA: TGTGCCAGCAGCGCCGGCGGGGCGACAGATACGCAGTATTTT. It yields the protein CASSAGGATDTQYF.

The chain has TRBV5-1 and TRBJ2-2; the D gene is possibly TRBD2 (6 bases). The CDR3 contains 14 residues. CDR1 SGHRS and CDR2 YFSETQ come from the germline V gene. V lost 6 bases, J lost 10 bases, and 19 bases lay in between. CDR3 in DNA: TGCGCCAGCAAAATGGCTAGCGAGAAGGAGGAGCTGTTTTTT. Amino acids: CASKMASEKEELFF.